The sequence of this T cell receptor beta chain was determined in a study of shared clonotypes between healthy human individuals. Overall study findings and caveats: The sharing of approximately 4.6% of naive CD4 clonotypes was seen across a handful of donors. Clonotype sharing across donors was expected to vary with sequencing depth.

The method was immunoSEQ multiplex PCR; TCRdb's version includes in-frame clones alone and lacks a portion of them. Counted here are about 2.2 million clones, about 92% occurring once; the ten biggest clones make up around 1.7%. As to this clone: Its antigen is not known.

Trimming shortened V by 0 bases and J by 5 bases, and 8 bases separated the two germline ends. Germline assignment: CDR1 SGHDN and CDR2 FVKESK. This CDR3 comprises 13 residues. Naive CD8 isolation took CD45RO-negative cells positively selected for CCR7 and excluded terminally differentiated effector memory CD45RA+ cells. Healthy HIV-negative adults with no recent acute infections or vaccinations were recruited as donors. V and J are TRBV14 and TRBJ2-7; D gene ambiguous. Sample: naive CD8+ T cells from PBMCs. The TCR originated in a young man in good health. Some clones in this sample may be carry-over from other donors' samples. The CDR3 nucleotides are TGTGCCAGCAGCCAAGATATTCGGCACGAGCAGTACTTC. Amino acids: CASSQDIRHEQYF.